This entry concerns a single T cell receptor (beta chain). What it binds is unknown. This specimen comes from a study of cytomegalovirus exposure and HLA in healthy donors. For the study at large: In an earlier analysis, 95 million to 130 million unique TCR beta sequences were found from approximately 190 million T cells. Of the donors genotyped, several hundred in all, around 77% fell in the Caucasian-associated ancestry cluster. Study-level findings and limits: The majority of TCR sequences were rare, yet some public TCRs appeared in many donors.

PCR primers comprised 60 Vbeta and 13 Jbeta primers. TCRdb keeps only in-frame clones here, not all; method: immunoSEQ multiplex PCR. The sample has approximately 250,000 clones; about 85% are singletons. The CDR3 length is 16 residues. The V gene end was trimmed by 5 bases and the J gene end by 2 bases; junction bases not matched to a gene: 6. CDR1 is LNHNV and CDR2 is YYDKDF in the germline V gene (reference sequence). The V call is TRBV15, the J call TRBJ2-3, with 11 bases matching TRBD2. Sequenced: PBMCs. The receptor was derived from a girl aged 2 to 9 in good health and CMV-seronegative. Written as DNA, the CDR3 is TGTGCCACCAGCTCCGGACTAGCGGGCGCCACAGATACGCAGTATTTT. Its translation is CATSSGLAGATDTQYF. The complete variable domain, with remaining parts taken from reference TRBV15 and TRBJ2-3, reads DAMVIQNPRYQVTQFGKPVTLSCSQTLNHNVMYWYQQKSSQAPKLLFHYYDKDFNNEADTPDNFQSRRPNTSFCFLDIRSPGLGDTAMYLCATSSGLAGATDTQYFGPGTRLTVL.